Reported below is one T cell receptor beta chain. No antigen is known for it. Base-call qualities are not available, and no considerably larger clone is one nucleotide away. Library generation was performed with the immunoSEQ multiplex PCR assay. For the multiplex PCR, a mixture combining 60 forward primers for TCR Vbeta segments and 13 reverse primers for TCR Jbeta segments was used. The CDR3 region of rearranged TCR beta genes was amplified from genomic DNA by a multiplex PCR assay. The Illumina HiSeq System was used to sequence the amplified TCR beta libraries as 87-base-pair reads. The paper's data handling went like this. A later analysis tallied tens of millions of unique TCR beta chains across the 700 or so repertoires, and approximately 9.9 million of those chains were shared by two or more donors. Raw reads were error-corrected and collapsed into unique sequences with a nearest-neighbor algorithm that merged closely related sequences to remove PCR and sequencing errors. CDR3 sequences were aligned to IMGT reference sequences to assign V, D and J gene segments. For a sequence to be retained, a match of at least six nucleotides was required to both a V gene segment and a J gene segment. Rearrangements were classified as productive when the CDR3 lacked stop codons and remained in frame with V and J, and all other rearrangements were classified as non-productive. CDR3 was defined according to IMGT convention as the region running from the second conserved V-encoded cysteine to the conserved J-encoded phenylalanine. The earlier analysis of roughly 590 of the donors excluded sequences that lacked an unambiguous match to a single V gene segment. An earlier analysis of 450 to 650 of the donors called V segments functional above 56.7% productive rearrangements and segregating when the between-donor standard deviation exceeded 5%. A statistical classification framework was developed to diagnose cytomegalovirus status using the catalog of TCR beta chain sequences. V and J gene assignment, in a later analysis, came from comparing TCR nucleotide sequences with IMGT/GENE-DB human TR gene sequences. A later analysis assigned CDR3 sequences and most-parsimonious VDJ recombination scenarios with the TCRdist pipeline. A later analysis defined each TCR beta chain by its CDR3 amino acid sequence plus V-gene family, and excluded reads lacking a unique V-gene family. In a later analysis, fewer than 650 highly shared, low-generation-probability nucleotide sequences were removed to address suspected cross-contamination and a sequencing artifact. For each public chain, a later analysis derived a clonal expansion index from normalized ranks of inferred template counts within each repertoire. Generation probabilities in a later analysis came from a VDJ recombination model fitted to out-of-frame rearrangements, and those results were checked against IGoR. A later analysis scored TCR-TCR, TCR-HLA and TCR-CMV co-occurrence with hypergeometric tests, applying a repertoire-size bias correction to TCR pairs. A later analysis estimated false discovery rates by permuting HLA or CMV assignments 20 times. In a later analysis, co-occurring TCRs were grouped using DBSCAN, with TCRdist sequence similarity added in when clustering inside HLA-allele-positive subsets. Repertoires with fewer than 30,000 or more than 120,000 public chains, plus five repertoires with anomalous nucleotide sharing, were excluded from co-occurrence clustering. As stored in TCRdb, this immuneACCESS dataset retains in-frame rearrangements with V and J assigned. A fraction of the clones does not appear; measured against another copy, unresolved V genes explain less than half of the discrepancy, and the remainder lacks a known reason. Clonal size and the V and J genes are those of that table, whereas D and trimming came from the DNA. The sample table records 130,000 to 150,000 clones; around 82% of these occur just once. Nearly 7% of the sample is in the top ten clones.

The data stem from a study of cytomegalovirus exposure and HLA in healthy donors listed by TCRdb under 2017. For the wider study: An earlier analysis of some 550 of the donors reported about 290 Gb of sequence data and 117 million unique TCR beta sequences from about 179 million T cells. Several DR-DQ haplotypes were treated as single units for association and clustering because of strong linkage in the cohort. Alongside the repertoire data, information on donor age, sex, ethnicity and CMV serostatus was compiled. In a later genetic analysis, genome-wide SNP genotypes for 398 of the 666 donors were used, and that subset was treated as a discovery cohort. The number of typed donors differed by locus: about 620-630 for A, B, C, DRB1 and DQB1; 522 for DQA1; 606 for DPA1; and 450 to 480 for DPB1. Rather than using new phenotypic data, the later analysis identified candidate immune exposures from TCR beta sequences and from how often those sequences occurred across donors. Among roughly 400 genotyped donors of the cohort, an average of roughly 240,000 unique TCR beta nucleotide sequences were sequenced per donor, about a sixth of them non-productive. An early release covering approximately 600 HLA-typed donors comprised about 320 gigabases of sequencing data and approximately 80 million unique TCR sequences. In a later analysis, previously published TCR beta repertoires from 666 donors were re-analyzed and high-resolution HLA genotyping was added so that TCR occurrence patterns could be studied. The study aimed to test whether signatures of past pathogen exposure could be identified by cataloging public T cell receptors. Every discovery cohort repertoire had been produced on one sequencing platform. High-throughput TCR immunosequencing, statistical association of individual TCRs with disease status, and machine learning were combined to predict cytomegalovirus infection status. Besides the first cohort of 666 subjects, a separate validation cohort made up of 95 to 150 different subjects was used. Among the roughly 400 genotyped donors, approximately 77% belonged to the genetic ancestry cluster associated with self-reported Caucasian donors. The study profiled the T cell repertoires of hundreds of subjects by immunosequencing and related them to cytomegalovirus serostatus. HLA typing covered class I and class II loci at four-digit resolution. To decide whether each TCR beta V gene segment behaved as functional or pseudogenic, an earlier analysis of 587 of the donors relied on high-throughput TCR beta sequencing. Here is what the overall study found, with its caveats: The presence/absence analyses assumed that sequencing depth was roughly uniform across donors, and that assumption may not be true. Assigning TCR associations to individual alleles was difficult when HLA alleles, especially DR and DQ, strongly co-occurred. The earlier analysis of fewer than 750 of the donors excluded some 15 rarely observed V segments, including chromosome 9 orphons, because counts were too low. In a later genetic analysis, a missense DCLRE1C variant was associated with V-gene and J-gene trimming of TCR beta chains, and the association was replicated in an independent cohort. The cohort was sequenced for TCR beta chains only, and without alpha or paired-chain data the features that could be detected were limited. A later genetic analysis reported fewer N-insertions in productive TCRs among donors in an Asian-associated ancestry cluster than the roughly 700-donor mean. CMV serostatus was the only immune exposure information available for the cohort. The authors suggested that the approach could potentially be extended to other disease states and immunological phenotypes. In a later analysis, more than 15,000 TCR beta sequences were associated with specific HLA alleles at a false discovery rate of 0.05. In an earlier analysis of 587 of the donors, most TCR beta V segments appeared in productive rearrangements about 87% or about 30% of the time, broadly matching IMGT annotations. The study gave a list of 150 to 200 TCR beta chains associated with cytomegalovirus. According to a later analysis, TCR association rates differed among HLA loci, with DRB1 alleles showing the most associated TCRs and HLA-C alleles showing the fewest. Correlated functional status among segregating V segments might reflect linkage disequilibrium, but an unknown experimental factor could not be ruled out. In a later analysis, HLA-associated TCR beta chains showed more clonal expansion and lower generation probabilities than non-associated chains that were equally common. The classifier was reported to diagnose cytomegalovirus status with high specificity and sensitivity in both the original cohort and the validation cohort. In vitro tests confirmed that a few of the cytomegalovirus-associated TCR beta chains recognize cytomegalovirus antigens. Most TCR sequences were observed very rarely across donors, whereas some public TCRs were present in many individuals. Because the 87-base-pair reads could not distinguish some IMGT-functional V segments, including TRBV6-2 and TRBV6-3, those segments were excluded. A further reported finding was that TCR beta sequences accurately predicted the HLA-A and HLA-B alleles for most subjects in the first cohort. The sequencing pipeline was judged likely to have produced a cluster of highly shared sequence variants as a technical artifact. Because HLA typing was unavailable for some donors at each locus, only the typed subset was used in association tests. In a later analysis, most CMV-associated TCR beta chains were found to appear HLA-restricted, with HLA associations seemingly driven largely by CMV exposure. Several of the top co-occurrence clusters appeared to be linked to parvovirus B19, influenza, CMV and Epstein-Barr virus, according to a later analysis.

CDR1 and CDR2 were assigned from the germline V gene (reference sequence) as SEHNR and FQNEAQ. V is cut back by 5 bases and J by 4 bases, with 7 bases in the junction unmatched. From its cysteine to its phenylalanine, the CDR3 spans 15 amino acids. Of all the DNA, just the CDR3 is kept, 45 bases in frame from base 1. In total, roughly 670 healthy bone marrow donors made up the cohort. At the time of sampling, every cohort member was nominally healthy, though immune exposures that went unrecorded were likely present. The donor was CMV seropositive and was included in the group of approximately 310 seropositive cohort members. A peripheral blood sample was provided by each donor, and peripheral blood mononuclear cells were used for TCR beta sequencing. The Qiagen DNeasy Blood Extraction Kit was used to extract genomic DNA from the blood cell samples.

The receptor was derived from a man aged 35 to 55 in good health and CMV-seropositive. Rearrangement joined TRBV7-9 to TRBJ1-4; 7 bases in the middle match TRBD1. The sample taken for sequencing was PBMCs. The nucleotides are TGTGCCAGCAGCCCCCCGGACAGGCTTAATGAAAAACTGTTTTTT. This gives the protein CASSPPDRLNEKLFF.